This is a list of T cell receptor beta chains from one sample in a study of OX40 agonist ivuxolimab in advanced cancers. The method was immunoSEQ multiplex PCR; TCRdb's version includes in-frame clones alone and lacks a portion of them. The repertoire has tens of thousands of clones, about 89% of them found once; the top ten carry approximately 0.39%. Sequences were derived from CD4+ or CD8+ T cells sorted from blood, sampled in a trial of the OX40 agonist ivuxolimab. Source of these receptors: an adult with an advanced solid tumor such as melanoma, head and neck, liver or kidney cancer. The CDR3 runs from the conserved cysteine through the conserved F or W. D genes are given only for firm matches. The listing skips clone size in some rows; elsewhere it reads once, few, many or a size class.

D	V	J	size	CDR3	DNA
TRBD1	TRBV7-2	TRBJ1-6	once	CASSSLTGANSPLHF	TGTGCCAGCAGCTCACTGACAGGGGCTAATTCACCCCTCCACTTT
NA	TRBV28	TRBJ1-2	NA	CASSGGNYGYTF	TGTGCCAGCAGTGGCGGGAACTATGGCTACACCTTC
NA	TRBV29-1	TRBJ1-1	once	CSVAMAGETEAFF	TGCAGCGTTGCGATGGCAGGGGAGACTGAAGCTTTCTTT
NA	TRBV6-6	TRBJ2-7	NA	CASSYVDRGVGEQYF	TGTGCCAGCAGTTACGTCGACAGAGGAGTTGGGGAGCAGTACTTC
NA	TRBV6-5	TRBJ1-1	NA	CASRGVGTVNTEAFF	TGTGCCAGCAGGGGCGTGGGGACGGTGAACACTGAAGCTTTCTTT
TRBD1	TRBV7-2	TRBJ1-2	once	CASTYRGANYGYTF	TGTGCCAGCACCTACAGGGGAGCTAACTATGGCTACACCTTC
TRBD2	TRBV29-1	TRBJ2-3	NA	CSLSSGSHTQYF	TGCAGCCTGTCTAGCGGGTCTCATACGCAGTATTTT
NA	TRBV6-6	TRBJ1-1	NA	CASRRLPGGTEAFF	TGTGCCAGCAGAAGACTCCCCGGAGGCACTGAAGCTTTCTTT
TRBD1	TRBV5-1	TRBJ2-1	NA	CASSLTGDNEQFF	TGCGCCAGCAGCTTAACAGGGGACAATGAGCAGTTCTTC
NA	TRBV5-6	TRBJ2-7	NA	CASSPDGAYEQYF	TGTGCCAGCAGCCCGGACGGGGCCTACGAGCAGTACTTC
NA	TRBV5-6	TRBJ2-2	once	CASSRLQGGFNTGELFF	TGTGCCAGCAGCCGCCTACAGGGCGGTTTCAACACCGGGGAGCTGTTTTTT